This T cell receptor beta chain was recorded in a study of CD8 T cells in ankylosing spondylitis. General study points: Past research had described some motif variants in reactive arthritis synovial fluid and blood. The clones that were linked to disease were reported to be significantly enriched in matched synovial fluid samples from ankylosing spondylitis patients.

MiXCR, applied by TCRdb to the 5' RACE reads, yields one record per CDR3 protein. The repertoire holds approximately 260,000 distinct CDR3 sequences, with 18% as singletons. The CDR3 length is 15 residues. V was clipped by 0 bases and J by 3 bases; unmatched bases: 8. From germline, CDR1 is DFQATT and CDR2 SNEGSKA (reference sequence). This clonotype was picked up a small number of times. Antigen: not known. Sequenced material: blood, either unsorted or a sorted T cell fraction (not recorded which). This chain joins TRBV20-1 and TRBJ2-7, with 7 positions matching TRBD2. The clonotype comes from a male donor with ankylosing spondylitis or in good health (not recorded which). The chain's CDR3 is CSARDNAGAGYEQYF. CDR3 coding DNA: TGCAGTGCTAGAGATAATGCGGGAGCAGGCTACGAGCAGTACTTC.